This T cell receptor (beta chain) was captured by sequencing in a study of blood T cell repertoires in COVID-19. Study-wide background: Both acute and convalescent COVID-19 samples were obtained from the United States, Italy and Spain.

Ages ranged from roughly 18 to 95 years, with residence in some 25 US areas. This clone has at least ten counts. Per the authors' pipeline: Researchers report that nucleated cell counts were estimated from reference gene primer amplification. Using immunoSEQ multiplex PCR, the repertoire was profiled, and TCRdb retains in-frame clones only, with some absent. V, J and clone size are those of that table, while D and trimming were read from the DNA. Seen here are approximately 170,000 clones, 79% observed once, and the top ten hold roughly 19%. The CDR3 spans 14 residues. Germline V gene sequence: CDR1 WSHSY, CDR2 SAAADI. V was pared by 5 bases and J by 2 bases, with 13 bases between.

The source is a woman between 70 and 85 years old in a cohort exposed to, infected with or recovered from COVID-19 (not recorded which). V is TRBV10-2 and J is TRBJ2-7; maybe TRBD2 (6 bases). Sequencing was performed on PBMCs or T cells enriched from blood (not recorded which). The CDR3 nucleotides read TGCGCCAGCAGTTTCAATGGGGGGACCTACGAGCAGTACTTC. This encodes CASSFNGGTYEQYF.